This TCR beta chain was documented in a study of T cell changes during pregnancy in multiple sclerosis. V gave up 3 bases and J gave up 1 base, with 15 bases separating them. The CDR3 runs 15 residues. The germline V gene encodes CDR1 GTSNPN and CDR2 SVGIG (reference sequence). The table came from immunoSEQ multiplex PCR; TCRdb's copy has only in-frame clones and leaves some out. The repertoire consists of about 40,000 clones, with around 93% occurring once and the leading ten covering roughly 0.4%. The V gene is TRBV30, the J gene TRBJ1-2, with a weak D call TRBD1 (6 bases). This material consisted of CD4+ T cells from peripheral blood mononuclear cells, taken in the first trimester of pregnancy. The source is a female donor with multiple sclerosis, enrolled in a pregnancy study. CDR3 amino acids: CAWRDRWRSNYGYTF. CDR3 nucleotide sequence: TGTGCCTGGAGAGACAGGTGGAGGAGTAACTATGGCTACACCTTC.